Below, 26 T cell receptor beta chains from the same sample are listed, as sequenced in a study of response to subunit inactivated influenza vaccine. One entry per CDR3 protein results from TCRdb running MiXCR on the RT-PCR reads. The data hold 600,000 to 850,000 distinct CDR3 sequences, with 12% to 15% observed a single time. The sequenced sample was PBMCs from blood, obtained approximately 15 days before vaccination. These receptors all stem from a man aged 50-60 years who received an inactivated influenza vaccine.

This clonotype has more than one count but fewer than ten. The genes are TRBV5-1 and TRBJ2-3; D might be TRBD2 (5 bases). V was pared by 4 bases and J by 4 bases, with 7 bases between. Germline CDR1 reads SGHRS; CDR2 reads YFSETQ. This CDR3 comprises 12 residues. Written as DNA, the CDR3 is TGCGCCAGCAGCCCGGAGGCAGATACGCAGTATTTT. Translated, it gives CASSPEADTQYF.

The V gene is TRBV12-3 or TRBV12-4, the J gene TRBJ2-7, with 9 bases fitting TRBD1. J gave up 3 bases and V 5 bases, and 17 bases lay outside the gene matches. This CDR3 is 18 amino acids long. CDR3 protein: CASSPRGLGDRAIYEQYF. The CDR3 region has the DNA TGTGCCAGCAGTCCAAGAGGTCTAGGGGACAGGGCCATCTACGAGCAGTACTTC.

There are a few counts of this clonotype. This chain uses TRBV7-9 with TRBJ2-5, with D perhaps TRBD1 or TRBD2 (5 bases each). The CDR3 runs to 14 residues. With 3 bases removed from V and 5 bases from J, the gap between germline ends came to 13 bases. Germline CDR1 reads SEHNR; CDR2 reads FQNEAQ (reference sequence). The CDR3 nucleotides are TGTGCCAGCAGCTTTTCAGGGACGGGGGAGACCCAGTACTTC. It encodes CASSFSGTGETQYF.

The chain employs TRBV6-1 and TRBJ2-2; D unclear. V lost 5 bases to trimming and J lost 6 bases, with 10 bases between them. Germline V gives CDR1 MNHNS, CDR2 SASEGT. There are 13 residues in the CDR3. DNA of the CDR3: TGTGCCAGCAGTCCCTCCGAGGCCGGGGAGCTGTTTTTT. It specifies CASSPSEAGELFF.

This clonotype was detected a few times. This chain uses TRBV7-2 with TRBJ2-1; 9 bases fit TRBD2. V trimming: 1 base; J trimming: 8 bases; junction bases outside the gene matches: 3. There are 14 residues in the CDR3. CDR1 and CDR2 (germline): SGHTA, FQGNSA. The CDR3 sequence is CASSLGTSVDEQFF. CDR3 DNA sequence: TGTGCCAGCAGCTTAGGGACTAGCGTCGATGAGCAGTTCTTC.

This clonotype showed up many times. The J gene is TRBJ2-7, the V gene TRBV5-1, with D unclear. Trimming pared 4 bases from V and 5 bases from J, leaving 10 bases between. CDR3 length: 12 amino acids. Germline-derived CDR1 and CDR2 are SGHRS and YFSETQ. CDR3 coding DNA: TGCGCCAGCAGCAAAACGCTAGACGAGCAGTACTTC. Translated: CASSKTLDEQYF.

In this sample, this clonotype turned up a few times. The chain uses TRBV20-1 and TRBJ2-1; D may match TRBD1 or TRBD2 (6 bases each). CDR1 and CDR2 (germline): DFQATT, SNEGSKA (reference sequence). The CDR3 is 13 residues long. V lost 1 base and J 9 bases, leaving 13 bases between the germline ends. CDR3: CSARVGGLGEQFF. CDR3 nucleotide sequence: TGCAGTGCTAGAGTCGGGGGCTTGGGTGAGCAGTTCTTC.

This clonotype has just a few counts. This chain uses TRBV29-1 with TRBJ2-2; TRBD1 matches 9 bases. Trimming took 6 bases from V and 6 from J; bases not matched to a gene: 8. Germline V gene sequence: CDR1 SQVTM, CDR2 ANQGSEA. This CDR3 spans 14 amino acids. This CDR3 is CSVNGQGRPGELFF. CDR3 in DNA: TGCAGCGTAAACGGACAGGGGAGACCCGGGGAGCTGTTTTTT.

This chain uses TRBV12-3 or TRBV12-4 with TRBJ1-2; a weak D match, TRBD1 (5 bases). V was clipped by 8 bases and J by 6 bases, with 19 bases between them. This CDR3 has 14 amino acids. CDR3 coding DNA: TGTGCCAGCCGCGGCGGCAGGGCCTCCGATGGCTACACCTTC. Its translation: CASRGGRASDGYTF.

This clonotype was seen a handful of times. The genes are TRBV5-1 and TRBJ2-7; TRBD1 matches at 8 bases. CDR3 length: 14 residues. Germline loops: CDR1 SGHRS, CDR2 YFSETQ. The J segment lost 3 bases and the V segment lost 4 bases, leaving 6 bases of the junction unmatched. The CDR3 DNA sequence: TGCGCCAGCAGCAACCCGGGACAGGTCTACGAGCAGTACTTC. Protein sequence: CASSNPGQVYEQYF. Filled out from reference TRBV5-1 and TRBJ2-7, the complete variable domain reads KAGVTQTPRYLIKTRGQQVTLSCSPISGHRSVSWYQQTPGQGLQFLFEYFSETQRNKGNFPGRFSGRQFSNSRSEMNVSTLELGDSALYLCASSNPGQVYEQYFGPGTRLTVT.

This CDR3 is CSARARSGNTDTQYF. The CDR3 DNA follows: TGCAGTGCTAGAGCGCGGAGCGGAAACACAGATACGCAGTATTTT. The rearrangement links TRBV20-1 to TRBJ2-3; D is perhaps TRBD2 (5 bases). With 1 base removed from V and 2 bases from J, the gap between germline ends came to 13 bases. Germline lookup yields CDR1 DFQATT and CDR2 SNEGSKA (reference sequence). The CDR3 extends over 15 amino acids.

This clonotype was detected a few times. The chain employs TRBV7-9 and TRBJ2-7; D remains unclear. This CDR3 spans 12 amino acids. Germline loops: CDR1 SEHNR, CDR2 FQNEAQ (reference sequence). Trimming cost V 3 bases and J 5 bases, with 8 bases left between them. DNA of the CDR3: TGTGCCAGCAGCTTTCGGTCTGACGAGCAGTACTTC. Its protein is CASSFRSDEQYF. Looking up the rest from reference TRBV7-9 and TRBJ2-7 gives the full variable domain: DTGVSQNPRHKITKRGQNVTFRCDPISEHNRLYWYRQTLGQGPEFLTYFQNEAQLEKSRLLSDRFSAERPKGSFSTLEIQRTEQGDSAMYLCASSFRSDEQYFGPGTRLTVT.

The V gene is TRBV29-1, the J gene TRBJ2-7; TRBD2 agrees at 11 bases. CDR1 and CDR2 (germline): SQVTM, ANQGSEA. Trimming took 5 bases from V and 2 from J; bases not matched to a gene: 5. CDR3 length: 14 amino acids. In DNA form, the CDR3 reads TGCAGCGTTCGACTAGCGGGACGCCCCTACGAGCAGTACTTC. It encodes CSVRLAGRPYEQYF.

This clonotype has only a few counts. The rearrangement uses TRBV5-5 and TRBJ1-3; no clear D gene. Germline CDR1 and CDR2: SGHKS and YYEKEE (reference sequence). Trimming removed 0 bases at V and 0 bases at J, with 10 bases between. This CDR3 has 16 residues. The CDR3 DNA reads TGTGCCAGCAGCTTGGAACAATGGAGCTCTGGAAACACCATATATTTT. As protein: CASSLEQWSSGNTIYF. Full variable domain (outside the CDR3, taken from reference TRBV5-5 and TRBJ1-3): DAGVTQSPTHLIKTRGQQVTLRCSPISGHKSVSWYQQVLGQGPQFIFQYYEKEERGRGNFPDRFSARQFPNYSSELNVNALLLGDSALYLCASSLEQWSSGNTIYFGEGSWLTVV.

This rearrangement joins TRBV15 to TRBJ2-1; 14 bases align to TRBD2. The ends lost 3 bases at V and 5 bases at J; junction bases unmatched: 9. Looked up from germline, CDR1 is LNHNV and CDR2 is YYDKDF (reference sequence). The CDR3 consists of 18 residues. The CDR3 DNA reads TGTGCCACCAGCAGGCCTTCGGGACTAGCGGGAGCTCACAATGAGCAGTTCTTC. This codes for CATSRPSGLAGAHNEQFF.

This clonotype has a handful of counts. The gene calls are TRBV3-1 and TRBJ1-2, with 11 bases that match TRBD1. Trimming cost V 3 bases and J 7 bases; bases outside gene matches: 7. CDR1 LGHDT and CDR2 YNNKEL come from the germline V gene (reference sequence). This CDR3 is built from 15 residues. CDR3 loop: CASSQRTGGLSGYTF. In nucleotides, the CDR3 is TGTGCCAGCAGCCAGCGGACAGGGGGCCTAAGTGGCTACACCTTC.

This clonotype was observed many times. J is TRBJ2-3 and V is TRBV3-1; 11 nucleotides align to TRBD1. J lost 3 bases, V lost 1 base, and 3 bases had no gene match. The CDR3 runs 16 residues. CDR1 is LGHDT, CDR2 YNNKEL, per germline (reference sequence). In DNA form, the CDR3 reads TGTGCCAGCAGCCAAGCCGGGACAGGGGGTACAGATACGCAGTATTTT. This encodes CASSQAGTGGTDTQYF.

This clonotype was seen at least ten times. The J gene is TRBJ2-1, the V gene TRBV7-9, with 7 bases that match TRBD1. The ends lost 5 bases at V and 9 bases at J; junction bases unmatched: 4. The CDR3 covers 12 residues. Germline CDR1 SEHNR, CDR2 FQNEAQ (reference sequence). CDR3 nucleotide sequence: TGTGCCAGCAGCCGACAGGGACCTGAGCAGTTCTTC. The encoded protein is CASSRQGPEQFF.

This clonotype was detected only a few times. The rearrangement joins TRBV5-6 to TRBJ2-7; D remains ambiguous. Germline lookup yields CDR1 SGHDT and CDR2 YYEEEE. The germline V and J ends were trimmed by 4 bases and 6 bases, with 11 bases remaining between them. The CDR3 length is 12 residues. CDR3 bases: TGTGCCAGCAGCATCCGTGGCGCCGAGCAGTACTTC. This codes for CASSIRGAEQYF.

The CDR3 protein is CATLGGPGNTIYF. DNA of the CDR3: TGCGCCACCCTAGGGGGGCCTGGAAACACCATATATTTT. The chain joins TRBV5-1 to TRBJ1-3; TRBD1 is a possible D gene (6 bases). In germline, CDR1 is SGHRS, CDR2 YFSETQ. The CDR3 sequence is 13 residues long. Trimming removed 9 bases from V and 2 bases from J, with 12 bases in between.

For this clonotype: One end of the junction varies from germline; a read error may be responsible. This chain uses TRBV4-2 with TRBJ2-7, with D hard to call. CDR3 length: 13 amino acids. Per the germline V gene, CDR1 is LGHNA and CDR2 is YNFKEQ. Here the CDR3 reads CASSQGEAYEQYF. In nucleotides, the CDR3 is TGTGCCAGCAGTCAAGGCGAGGCATACGAGCAGTACTTC.

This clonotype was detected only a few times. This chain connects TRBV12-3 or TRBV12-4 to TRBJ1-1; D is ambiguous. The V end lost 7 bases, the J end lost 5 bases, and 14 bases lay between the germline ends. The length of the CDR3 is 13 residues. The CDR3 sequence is CASMETIRTEAFF. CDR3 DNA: TGTGCCAGCATGGAGACGATACGGACTGAAGCTTTCTTT.

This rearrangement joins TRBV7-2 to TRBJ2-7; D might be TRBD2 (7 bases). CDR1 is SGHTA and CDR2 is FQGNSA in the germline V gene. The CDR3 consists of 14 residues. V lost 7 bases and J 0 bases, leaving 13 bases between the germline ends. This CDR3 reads CASKGGLSSYEQYF. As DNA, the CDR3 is TGTGCCAGCAAGGGGGGGTTAAGCTCCTACGAGCAGTACTTC.

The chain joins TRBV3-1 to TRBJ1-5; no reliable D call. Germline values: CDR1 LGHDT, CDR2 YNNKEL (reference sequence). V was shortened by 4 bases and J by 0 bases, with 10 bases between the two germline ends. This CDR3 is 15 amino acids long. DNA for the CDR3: TGTGCCAGCAGCCTAACTACGGATAGCAATCAGCCCCAGCATTTT. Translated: CASSLTTDSNQPQHF.

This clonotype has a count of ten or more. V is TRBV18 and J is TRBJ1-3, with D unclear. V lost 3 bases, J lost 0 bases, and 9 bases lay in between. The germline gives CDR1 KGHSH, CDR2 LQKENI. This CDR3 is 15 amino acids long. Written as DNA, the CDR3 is TGTGCCAGCTCACCCCAATACAGCTCTGGAAACACCATATATTTT. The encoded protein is CASSPQYSSGNTIYF.

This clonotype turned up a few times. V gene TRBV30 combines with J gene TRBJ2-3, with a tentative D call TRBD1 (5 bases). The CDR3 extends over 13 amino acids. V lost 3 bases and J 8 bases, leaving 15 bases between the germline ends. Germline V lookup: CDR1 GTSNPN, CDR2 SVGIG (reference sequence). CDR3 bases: TGTGCCTGGAGGAGTCCAGGGATAGGTACGCAGTATTTT. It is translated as CAWRSPGIGTQYF.